These 3 T cell receptor beta chains were all obtained from the same sample, sequenced in a study of PD-1 blockade in classical Hodgkin lymphoma. Sequencing used immunoSEQ multiplex PCR; TCRdb keeps in-frame clones, though not all of them. The sample lists about 20,000 clones; roughly nine tenths were seen once. Documented time point: newly diagnosed, previously untreated cHL patient sample. Magnetic negative selection was used to purify CD4+ T cells from thawed PBMCs. The sample consisted of CD4+ T cells from blood. These receptors were collected from a human donor with classical Hodgkin lymphoma.

The rearrangement links TRBV15 to TRBJ2-3, with D possibly matching TRBD1 (6 bases). The CDR3 has 16 residues. Germline loops: CDR1 LNHNV, CDR2 YYDKDF (reference sequence). The ends were cut back, 5 bases at V and 2 bases at J, with 17 bases in the middle. The CDR3 is CATSAPQGPFTDTQYF. The CDR3 region has the DNA TGTGCCACCAGCGCGCCACAGGGACCCTTCACAGATACGCAGTATTTT.

The J gene is TRBJ2-1, the V gene TRBV5-1; D is perhaps TRBD1 or TRBD2 (6 bases each). This CDR3 is 12 amino acids long. Looked up from germline, CDR1 is SGHRS and CDR2 is YFSETQ. Deletions cut 3 bases from V and 8 bases from J, with 9 bases between. In nucleotides, the CDR3 is TGCGCCAGCAGCTCGGAGGGGGATGAGCAGTTCTTC. It yields the protein CASSSEGDEQFF.

The J gene is TRBJ1-4, the V gene TRBV27; the D is unclear. Germline V gene lookup returns CDR1 MNHEY and CDR2 SMNVEV (reference sequence). The CDR3 sequence is 16 residues long. V was trimmed by 4 bases and J by 0 bases, leaving 12 bases between them. The CDR3 sequence is CASSWRWGATNEKLFF. For the CDR3, the DNA is TGTGCCAGCAGTTGGCGCTGGGGTGCAACTAATGAAAAACTGTTTTTT.